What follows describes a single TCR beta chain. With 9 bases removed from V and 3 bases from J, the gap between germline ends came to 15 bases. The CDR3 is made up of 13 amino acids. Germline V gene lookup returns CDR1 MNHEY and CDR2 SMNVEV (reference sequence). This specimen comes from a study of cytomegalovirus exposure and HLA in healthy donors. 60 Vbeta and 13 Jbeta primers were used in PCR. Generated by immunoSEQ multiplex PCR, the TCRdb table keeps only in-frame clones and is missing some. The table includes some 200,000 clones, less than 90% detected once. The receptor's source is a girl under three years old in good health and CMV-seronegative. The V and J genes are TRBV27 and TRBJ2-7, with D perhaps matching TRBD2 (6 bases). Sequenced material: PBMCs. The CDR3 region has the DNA TGTGCCAGTGCCGTCGGGGGTAGCTACGAGCAGTACTTC. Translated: CASAVGGSYEQYF.